The TCR beta chain described here comes from a study of blood T cell repertoires in COVID-19. Background on the study: Samples taken during acute and convalescent COVID-19 were collected in the United States, Italy and Spain.

Method: immunoSEQ multiplex PCR; TCRdb's copy keeps in-frame clones and lacks some. Found here are 250,000 to 350,000 clones, just under 90% of them singletons; the top ten hold roughly 5.9%. Seattle participants joined during active infection and were tracked over time. Trimming pared 5 bases from V and 0 bases from J, leaving 25 bases between. This CDR3 is built from 18 residues. Per germline, CDR1 SQVTM and CDR2 ANQGSEA. The clonotype originates from a woman between 45 and 65 years old with COVID-19, enrolled during active disease. What was sequenced was peripheral blood. V usage is TRBV29-1 and J usage is TRBJ1-1, with unresolved D. In DNA form, the CDR3 reads TGCAGCGTTTCGGGAAAGGGTCGAAACCGTGGGATGAACACTGAAGCTTTCTTT. It is translated as CSVSGKGRNRGMNTEAFF.